This record looks at one TCR beta chain sequence and its context. What it binds is unknown. This sample was taken from a study of T cells in localized non-small cell lung cancer. Study-level results: Maximal T cell clonality occurred in uninvolved adjacent lung, with tumor ranking below it. With higher T cell density in blood came longer overall survival.

Sequencing was performed with immunoSEQ multiplex PCR; in TCRdb, only in-frame clones are kept and a portion is missing. The sample has some 140,000 clones; roughly 90% are singletons. The starting material was peripheral blood, obtained before any cancer treatment. The sequence was obtained from a female donor aged 60 or older with stage I lung adenocarcinoma.

CDR3 in DNA: TGCGCCAGCAGCTTGGATGGGACGGTCTATGGCTACACCTTC. Its protein product is CASSLDGTVYGYTF. The chain links TRBV5-1 to TRBJ1-2; a possible D gene is TRBD1 (5 bases). There are 14 residues in the CDR3. Germline V gene lookup returns CDR1 SGHRS and CDR2 YFSETQ. Trimming stripped 0 bases from V and 4 bases from J, with 10 bases between.